The entry below gives a single T cell receptor beta chain sequence along with its context. Its target is not known. This sample is part of a study of T cells in Graves' hyperthyroidism and ophthalmopathy. Study-wide results and limits: Expanded thyroid clonotypes (above 0.001) were mostly also found in blood.

Exclusions: uncontrolled infection, other autoimmune disease, pregnancy, lactation. V was pared by 1 base and J by 0 bases, with 13 bases between. The CDR3 loop spans 15 amino acids. CDR1 and CDR2 (germline): DFQATT, SNEGSKA (reference sequence). What was amplified from RNA transcripts were TCR beta CDR3 regions. The TCR CDR3 was amplified in a first-round RT-PCR using the HTBI primer set. MiXCR, run by TCRdb on the multiplex PCR reads, gives a single entry per CDR3 protein. The sample lists under 800,000 distinct CDR3 sequences; around 15% were seen once. The receptor's source is a woman under 30 with Graves' hyperthyroidism. The chain recombines TRBV20-1 with TRBJ2-7, with D unclear. Sequences were obtained from blood. CDR3 sequence: CSARAGKVSSYEQYF. The CDR3 DNA follows: TGCAGTGCTAGAGCTGGTAAGGTTAGCTCCTACGAGCAGTACTTC.